This T cell receptor (beta chain) was captured in a study of T cell changes during pregnancy in multiple sclerosis. Per the germline V gene, CDR1 is MDHEN and CDR2 is SYDVKM. The V gene lost 6 bases and the J gene lost 5 bases, with 19 bases spanning the gap. CDR3 size: 16 residues. Profiled with immunoSEQ multiplex PCR; TCRdb holds only in-frame clones, not every one. The table records roughly 38,000 clones, around 90% of them present only once. The V gene is TRBV28, the J gene TRBJ1-4, with D tentatively TRBD1 (6 bases). The sequence derives from a female donor in good health, enrolled as a control in a pregnancy study. The sequences come from peripheral blood, collected in the third trimester of pregnancy. The CDR3 loop reads CASRPYPGAKNEKLFF. In DNA, the CDR3 is TGTGCCAGCAGGCCCTATCCAGGGGCCAAAAATGAAAAACTGTTTTTT.